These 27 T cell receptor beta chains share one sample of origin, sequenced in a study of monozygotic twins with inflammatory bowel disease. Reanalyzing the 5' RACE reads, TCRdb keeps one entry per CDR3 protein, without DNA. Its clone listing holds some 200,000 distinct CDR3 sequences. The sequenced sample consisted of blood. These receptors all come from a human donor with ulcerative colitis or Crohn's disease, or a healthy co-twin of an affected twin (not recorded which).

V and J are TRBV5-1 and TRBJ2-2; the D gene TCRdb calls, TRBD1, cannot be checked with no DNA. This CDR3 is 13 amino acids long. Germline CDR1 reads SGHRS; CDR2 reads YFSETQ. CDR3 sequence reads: CASSSRETGELFF. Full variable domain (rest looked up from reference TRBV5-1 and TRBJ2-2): KAGVTQTPRYLIKTRGQQVTLSCSPISGHRSVSWYQQTPGQGLQFLFEYFSETQRNKGNFPGRFSGRQFSNSRSEMNVSTLELGDSALYLCASSSRETGELFFGEGSRLTVL.

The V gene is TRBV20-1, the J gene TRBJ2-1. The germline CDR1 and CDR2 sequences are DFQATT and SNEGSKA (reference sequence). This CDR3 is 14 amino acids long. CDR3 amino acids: CSAASETDSSEQFF.

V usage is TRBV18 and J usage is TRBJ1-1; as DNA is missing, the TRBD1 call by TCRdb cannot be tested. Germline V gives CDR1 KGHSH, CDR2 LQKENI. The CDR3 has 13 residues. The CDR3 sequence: CASSQGTDTEAFF.

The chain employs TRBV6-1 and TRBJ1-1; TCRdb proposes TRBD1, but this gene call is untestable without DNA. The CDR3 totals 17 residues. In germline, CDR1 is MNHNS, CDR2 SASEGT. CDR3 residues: CASSDFHQGTSYAEAFF.

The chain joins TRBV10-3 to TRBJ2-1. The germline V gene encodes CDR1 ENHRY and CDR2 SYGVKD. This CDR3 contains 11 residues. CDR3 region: CAITAFNEQFF.

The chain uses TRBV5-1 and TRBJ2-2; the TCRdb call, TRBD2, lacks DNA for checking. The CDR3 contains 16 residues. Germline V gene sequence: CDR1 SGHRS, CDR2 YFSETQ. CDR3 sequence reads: CASSLIGTSGTGELFF.

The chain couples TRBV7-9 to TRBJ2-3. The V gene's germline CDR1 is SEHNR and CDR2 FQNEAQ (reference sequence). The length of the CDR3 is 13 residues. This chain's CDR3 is CASRRESTDTQYF. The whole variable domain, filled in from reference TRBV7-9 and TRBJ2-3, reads DTGVSQNPRHKITKRGQNVTFRCDPISEHNRLYWYRQTLGQGPEFLTYFQNEAQLEKSRLLSDRFSAERPKGSFSTLEIQRTEQGDSAMYLCASRRESTDTQYFGPGTRLTVL.

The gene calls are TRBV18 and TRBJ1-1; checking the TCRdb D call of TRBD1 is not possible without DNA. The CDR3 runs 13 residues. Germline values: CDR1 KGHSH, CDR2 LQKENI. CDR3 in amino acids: CASSREGGTEAFF.

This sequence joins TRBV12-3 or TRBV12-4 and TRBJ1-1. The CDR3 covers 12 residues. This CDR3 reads CASSFSLEIAFF.

The CDR3 region is CASSLGGSFSPLHF. The chain is built from TRBV7-8 and TRBJ1-6. The V gene's germline CDR1 is SGHVS and CDR2 FQNEAQ. The CDR3 spans 14 residues.

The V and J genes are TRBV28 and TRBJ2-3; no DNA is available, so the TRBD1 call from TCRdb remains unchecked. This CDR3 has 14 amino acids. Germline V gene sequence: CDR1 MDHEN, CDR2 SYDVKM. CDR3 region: CASMRTGGADTQYF. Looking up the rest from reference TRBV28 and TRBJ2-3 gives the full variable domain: DVKVTQSSRYLVKRTGEKVFLECVQDMDHENMFWYRQDPGLGLRLIYFSYDVKMKEKGDIPEGYSVSREKKERFSLILESASTNQTSMYLCASMRTGGADTQYFGPGTRLTVL.

CDR3 amino acids: CSARTSSRLTQYF. This sequence joins TRBV20-1 and TRBJ2-3; TCRdb indicates TRBD2, and absent DNA this call remains unverified. The CDR3 extends over 13 amino acids. Per germline, CDR1 DFQATT and CDR2 SNEGSKA (reference sequence).

The chain's CDR3 is CASSLRRGGLTDTQYF. The chain carries TRBV12-3 or TRBV12-4 and TRBJ2-3; TCRdb proposes TRBD2, but this gene call is untestable without DNA. This CDR3 is built from 16 residues.

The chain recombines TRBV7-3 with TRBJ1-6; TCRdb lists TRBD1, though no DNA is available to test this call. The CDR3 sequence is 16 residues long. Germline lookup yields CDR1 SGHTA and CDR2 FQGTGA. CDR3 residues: CASSLEGDRGNSPLHF.

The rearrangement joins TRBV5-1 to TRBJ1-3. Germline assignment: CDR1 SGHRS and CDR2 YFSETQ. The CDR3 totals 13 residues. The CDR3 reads CASTPDSGNTIYF.

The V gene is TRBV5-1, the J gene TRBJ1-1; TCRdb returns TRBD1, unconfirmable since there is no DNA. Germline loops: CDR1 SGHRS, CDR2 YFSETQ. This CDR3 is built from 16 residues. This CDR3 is CASSLAQGNMNTEAFF.

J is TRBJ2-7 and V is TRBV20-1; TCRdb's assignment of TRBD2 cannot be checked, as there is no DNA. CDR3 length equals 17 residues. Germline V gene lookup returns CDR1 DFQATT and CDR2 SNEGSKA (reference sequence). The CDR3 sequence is CSAREAGGNSFSYDQYF.

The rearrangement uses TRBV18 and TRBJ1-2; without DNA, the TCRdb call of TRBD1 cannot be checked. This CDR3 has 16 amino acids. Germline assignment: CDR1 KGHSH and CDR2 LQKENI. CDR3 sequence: CASSLRQGTANYGYTF.

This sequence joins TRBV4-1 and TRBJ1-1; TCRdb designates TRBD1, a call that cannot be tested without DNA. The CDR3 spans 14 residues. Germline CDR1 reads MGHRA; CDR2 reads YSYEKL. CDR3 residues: CASSPGHSNTEAFF.

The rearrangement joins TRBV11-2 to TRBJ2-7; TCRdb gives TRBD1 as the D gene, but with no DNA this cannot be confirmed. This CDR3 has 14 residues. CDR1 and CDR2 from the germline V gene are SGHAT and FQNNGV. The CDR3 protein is CASSRGRGVSEQYF.

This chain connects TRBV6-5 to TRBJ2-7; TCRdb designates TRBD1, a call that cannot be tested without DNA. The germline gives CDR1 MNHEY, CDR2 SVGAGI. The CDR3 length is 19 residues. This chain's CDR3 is CASSYPSSGQGAGGYEQYF.

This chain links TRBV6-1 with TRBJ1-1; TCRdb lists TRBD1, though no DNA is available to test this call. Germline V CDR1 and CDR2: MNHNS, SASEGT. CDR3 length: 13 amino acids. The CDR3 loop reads CASSHRGNTEAFF.

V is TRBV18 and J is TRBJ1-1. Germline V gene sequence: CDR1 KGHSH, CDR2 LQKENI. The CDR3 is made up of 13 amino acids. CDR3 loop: CASSPTEYTEAFF.

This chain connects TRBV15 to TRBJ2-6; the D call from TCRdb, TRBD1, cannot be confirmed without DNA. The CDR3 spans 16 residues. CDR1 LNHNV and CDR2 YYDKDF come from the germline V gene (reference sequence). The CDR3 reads CATSRDQRGGANVLTF.

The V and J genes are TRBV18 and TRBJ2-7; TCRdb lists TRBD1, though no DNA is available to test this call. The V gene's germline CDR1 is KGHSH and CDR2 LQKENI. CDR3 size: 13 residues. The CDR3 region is CASSLSEQGEQYF.

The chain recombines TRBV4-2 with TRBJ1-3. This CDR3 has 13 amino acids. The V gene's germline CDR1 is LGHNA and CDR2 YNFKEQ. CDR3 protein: CASSQDSGNTIYF.

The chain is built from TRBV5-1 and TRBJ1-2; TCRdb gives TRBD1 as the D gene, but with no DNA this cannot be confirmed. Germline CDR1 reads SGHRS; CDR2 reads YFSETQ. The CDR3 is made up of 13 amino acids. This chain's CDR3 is CASSPTGGYGYTF.